One and the same sample provided the 14 T cell receptor beta chains below, sequenced in a study of memory CD4+ T cells and cytomegalovirus serostatus. The sort gate was single viable CD3+CD4+CD8-CD45RO+ cells for memory CD4+ T cells. TCRdb's table, derived via immunoSEQ multiplex PCR, lists solely in-frame clones and lacks some. The repertoire has around 57,000 clones, around three quarters of them found once; the top ten carry 0.53%. Sequences were obtained from memory CD4+ T cells from blood. The receptors stem from an adult in good health and CMV-seronegative. Some clones in this sample may be carry-over from other donors' samples.

With respect to this clone: One end of the junction is discordant with germline, which a read error may explain. The genes are TRBV7-9 and TRBJ2-1, with 10 positions matching TRBD2. The CDR3 is 17 amino acids. Germline V lookup: CDR1 SEHNR, CDR2 FQNEAQ (reference sequence). CDR3 protein: CASSLGSTSGTYNEQFF. CDR3 bases: TGTGCCAGCAGCTTAGGGAGCACTAGCGGGACCTATAATGAGCAGTTCTTC.

The V gene is TRBV18, the J gene TRBJ2-4; the match to TRBD2 covers 14 bases. This CDR3 contains 18 residues. Germline loops: CDR1 KGHSH, CDR2 LQKENI. Trimming removed 3 bases from V and 2 bases from J; junction bases left unmatched: 6. The CDR3, as DNA: TGTGCCAGCTCACCCGGGACTAGCGGGAGCTCGACCAAAAACATTCAGTACTTC. Encoded protein: CASSPGTSGSSTKNIQYF.

V usage is TRBV6-6 and J usage is TRBJ1-6; D remains unclear. Germline CDR1 is MNHNY and CDR2 is SVGAGI (reference sequence). Trimming stripped 4 bases from V and 11 bases from J, with 6 bases between. This CDR3 spans 11 amino acids. The CDR3 DNA reads TGTGCCAGCAGTTCGCCTACACCCCTCCACTTT. It translates to CASSSPTPLHF.

The rearrangement joins TRBV7-9 to TRBJ2-7; 10 bases are a match to TRBD2. There are 16 residues in the CDR3. Germline V gene lookup returns CDR1 SEHNR and CDR2 FQNEAQ (reference sequence). V shed 1 base, J shed 3 bases, and the junction held 6 bases outside the gene matches. In nucleotides, the CDR3 is TGTGCCAGCAGCTTAGGCTGGCCTAGCGGGAGCTACGAGCAGTACTTC. It encodes CASSLGWPSGSYEQYF.

The rearrangement uses TRBV19 and TRBJ2-1, with TRBD2 identical over 10 bases. Germline-derived CDR1 and CDR2 are LNHDA and SQIVND (reference sequence). CDR3 length equals 17 residues. Trimming cost V 2 bases and J 0 bases; bases outside gene matches: 4. CDR3 bases: TGTGCCAGTAGTATAATTAGCGGGAGGTCCTCCTACAATGAGCAGTTCTTC. Residues: CASSIISGRSSYNEQFF. Full variable domain (missing parts from reference TRBV19 and TRBJ2-1): DGGITQSPKYLFRKEGQNVTLSCEQNLNHDAMYWYRQDPGQGLRLIYYSQIVNDFQKGDIAEGYSVSREKKESFPLTVTSAQKNPTAFYLCASSIISGRSSYNEQFFGPGTRLTVL.

The V gene is TRBV28, the J gene TRBJ1-1; 8 nucleotides align to TRBD1. Unmatched junction bases numbered 10, after V lost 6 bases and J lost 1 base. Germline V lookup: CDR1 MDHEN, CDR2 SYDVKM. There are 16 residues in the CDR3. The CDR3 loop reads CASRTVAGTGNTEAFF. In nucleotides, the CDR3 is TGTGCCAGCAGAACGGTAGCGGGGACAGGGAACACTGAAGCTTTCTTT. The full variable domain, with the rest looked up from reference TRBV28 and TRBJ1-1, is DVKVTQSSRYLVKRTGEKVFLECVQDMDHENMFWYRQDPGLGLRLIYFSYDVKMKEKGDIPEGYSVSREKKERFSLILESASTNQTSMYLCASRTVAGTGNTEAFFGQGTRLTVV.

The chain joins TRBV14 to TRBJ1-4; D is uncertain. The CDR3 runs to 12 residues. The germline gives CDR1 SGHDN, CDR2 FVKESK. The V end was cut by 2 bases, the J end by 13 bases, with 11 bases between. The CDR3 spells CASSQRKHRLFF. CDR3 sequence (DNA): TGTGCCAGCAGCCAAAGGAAACACAGACTGTTTTTT.

This clone was seen a handful of times. This sample also contains other DNA sequences that code for the same CDR3. The chain uses TRBV20-1 and TRBJ1-1, with D hard to call. The V gene lost 5 bases and the J gene lost 2 bases, with 3 bases spanning the gap. The V gene's germline CDR1 is DFQATT and CDR2 SNEGSKA (reference sequence). The CDR3 is 10 residues long. The CDR3 nucleotides read TGCAGTGCTCAAAACACTGAAGCTTTCTTT. It translates to CSAQNTEAFF.

The gene calls are TRBV6-5 and TRBJ2-7, with TRBD1 as a possible D gene (5 bases). Germline CDR1 is MNHEY and CDR2 is SVGAGI. V lost 0 bases and J 3 bases, leaving 15 bases between the germline ends. The CDR3 is 16 residues long. The CDR3 loop reads CASSYSRGHIFYEQYF. For the CDR3, the DNA is TGTGCCAGCAGTTACTCGAGAGGACACATATTCTACGAGCAGTACTTC.

This clone was seen only once. This chain links TRBV5-4 with TRBJ1-2, with D uncertain. The V end lost 4 bases, the J end lost 3 bases, and 10 bases lay between the germline ends. CDR1 and CDR2 (germline): SGHNT, YYREEE (reference sequence). The CDR3 is 13 residues long. This CDR3 is CASSPDAHYGYTF. The CDR3 nucleotides read TGTGCCAGCAGCCCGGACGCGCACTATGGCTACACCTTC.

The chain uses TRBV19 and TRBJ1-3; maybe TRBD1 (5 bases). Germline CDR1 is LNHDA and CDR2 is SQIVND (reference sequence). V lost 4 bases to trimming and J lost 0 bases, with 13 bases between them. This CDR3 has 16 amino acids. CDR3 loop: CASSKGWGSSGNTIYF. The CDR3 coding sequence is TGTGCCAGTAGTAAGGGCTGGGGCAGCTCTGGAAACACCATATATTTT.

The gene calls are TRBV5-1 and TRBJ2-7; weak D call: TRBD2 (6 bases). CDR3 size: 13 residues. The ends were cut back, 4 bases at V and 3 bases at J, with 11 bases in the middle. Germline assignment: CDR1 SGHRS and CDR2 YFSETQ. In nucleotides, the CDR3 is TGCGCCAGCAGCCCGGCGGGGCTCTACGAGCAGTACTTC. It specifies CASSPAGLYEQYF.

This chain connects TRBV13 to TRBJ2-3, with 11 positions matching TRBD2. The CDR3 runs 16 residues. The germline gives CDR1 PRHDT, CDR2 FYEKMQ (reference sequence). The J segment lost 4 bases and the V segment lost 0 bases, leaving 3 bases of the junction unmatched. The CDR3 DNA sequence: TGTGCCAGCAGCTTAGGCCGGACTAGCGGGTCAGATACGCAGTATTTT. It specifies CASSLGRTSGSDTQYF.

This clone was found once. The chain combines TRBV18 with TRBJ2-1, with TRBD2 identical over 7 bases. This CDR3 is 14 amino acids long. J lost 6 bases, V lost 5 bases, and 7 bases had no gene match. The germline V gene encodes CDR1 KGHSH and CDR2 LQKENI. CDR3 sequence (DNA): TGTGCCAGCTCATCCCAGCGGGACCTCAATGAGCAGTTCTTC. Translated, it gives CASSSQRDLNEQFF.